Here is one TCR beta chain with its context. The antigen is undetermined. The sample belongs to a study of T cells in Graves' hyperthyroidism and ophthalmopathy. For Graves' hyperthyroidism to be stable, ophthalmopathy could not progress within 18 months. Each diagnosis was grounded in clinical symptoms, serum thyroxine and TRAb, thyroid ultrasound, and orbital computed tomography. The study's findings and limits: The blood repertoire included most of the expanded thyroid clonotypes above 0.001. In validation, the model predicted ophthalmopathy. These predictions came a median about 6 months before onset.

Authors of the study amplified TCR beta CDR3 regions from RNA transcripts. First-round RT-PCR targeting the TCR CDR3 was performed with the HTBI primer set. Via MiXCR, TCRdb re-called the multiplex PCR reads, giving one row per CDR3 protein. The sample lists approximately 480,000 distinct CDR3 sequences, about a fifth occurring once. The germline V gene has CDR1 SQVTM and CDR2 ANQGSEA. The CDR3 covers 11 residues. V was pared by 6 bases and J by 3 bases, with 9 bases between. The genes are TRBV29-1 and TRBJ2-7, with a weak D call TRBD2 (5 bases). Source material: blood. This sequence was found in a man between 18 and 29 years old with Graves' hyperthyroidism. The CDR3 region has the DNA TGCAGCGTGGAGGAGGTCTACGAGCAGTACTTC. This gives the protein CSVEEVYEQYF.